A single sample gave rise to the 19 T cell receptor beta chains below, sequenced in a study of OX40 agonist ivuxolimab in advanced cancers. Here immunoSEQ multiplex PCR was the method, and the copy in TCRdb shows in-frame clones only, minus some. The sample records approximately 67,000 clones, over 75% being singletons. The material was CD4+ or CD8+ T cells sorted from blood, obtained in a trial of the OX40 agonist ivuxolimab. Source of these receptors: an adult with an advanced solid tumor such as melanoma, head and neck, liver or kidney cancer.

The V gene is TRBV28, the J gene TRBJ2-2, with 9 bases matching TRBD1. The CDR3 runs to 15 residues. V was clipped by 3 bases and J by 6 bases; unmatched bases: 5. Germline V gene data show CDR1 as MDHEN and CDR2 as SYDVKM. This CDR3 reads CASSFGDREAGELFF. CDR3 nucleotide sequence: TGTGCCAGCAGTTTTGGGGACAGGGAGGCCGGGGAGCTGTTTTTT.

The rearrangement joins TRBV7-8 to TRBJ2-3; D gene unclear. CDR1 is SGHVS and CDR2 is FQNEAQ in the germline V gene. The CDR3 runs to 16 residues. V lost 1 base and J lost 0, with 11 bases in between. CDR3 nucleotides: TGTGCCAGCAGCTTAGGGAGCATCGGAAGCACAGATACGCAGTATTTT. This sequence encodes CASSLGSIGSTDTQYF.

The gene calls are TRBV10-3 and TRBJ1-2, with no clear D. Between the trimmed V and J ends, which lost 7 bases and 4 bases, there was a span of 19 bases. The CDR3 has 15 residues. CDR1 and CDR2 from the germline V gene are ENHRY and SYGVKD. CDR3 in amino acids: CAITEGPGEVYGYTF. The CDR3 nucleotides read TGTGCCATCACCGAAGGCCCGGGCGAGGTCTATGGCTACACCTTC.

This chain connects TRBV5-8 to TRBJ1-2; D not resolved. Germline CDR1 and CDR2: SGHTS and YDEGEE. The CDR3 contains 16 residues. Deletions cut 1 base from V and 0 bases from J, with 13 bases between. This CDR3 is CASSLTVHPPNYGYTF. In DNA form, the CDR3 reads TGTGCCAGCAGCTTGACAGTTCATCCTCCTAACTATGGCTACACCTTC.

This clone was counted once. The chain recombines TRBV5-8 with TRBJ2-1; 8 bases agree with TRBD2. J lost 0 bases, V lost 4 bases, and 6 bases had no gene match. The CDR3 is 16 residues long. Germline V gene sequence: CDR1 SGHTS, CDR2 YDEGEE. The CDR3 spells CASSPTSASSYNEQFF. The CDR3 DNA reads TGTGCCAGCAGCCCGACTAGCGCCAGCTCCTACAATGAGCAGTTCTTC.

The genes are TRBV5-1 and TRBJ2-5; TRBD1 aligns across 8 bases. Germline assignment: CDR1 SGHRS and CDR2 YFSETQ. Unmatched junction bases numbered 3, after V lost 4 bases and J lost 1 base. CDR3 length equals 14 residues. The CDR3 protein is CASSEGQVQETQYF. The CDR3 DNA reads TGCGCCAGCAGCGAGGGACAGGTCCAAGAGACCCAGTACTTC. The entire variable domain, with the rest obtained from reference TRBV5-1 and TRBJ2-5, is as follows: KAGVTQTPRYLIKTRGQQVTLSCSPISGHRSVSWYQQTPGQGLQFLFEYFSETQRNKGNFPGRFSGRQFSNSRSEMNVSTLELGDSALYLCASSEGQVQETQYFGPGTRLLVL.

In DNA, the CDR3 is TGTGCCAGCAGCTTAGTCGGGGGGGCTAGCTCGGCCCTCAATCAGCCCCAGCATTTT. Translated, it gives CASSLVGGASSALNQPQHF. The J gene is TRBJ1-5, the V gene TRBV7-2; D perhaps matches TRBD1 (6 bases). Germline-derived CDR1 and CDR2 are SGHTA and FQGNSA. Trimming shortened V by 1 base and J by 3 bases, and 22 bases separated the two germline ends. The CDR3 is 19 residues long.

This chain joins TRBV2 and TRBJ2-5, with 9 bases lining up with TRBD1. Germline V gene sequence: CDR1 SNHLY, CDR2 FYNNEI. J lost 5 bases, V lost 3 bases, and 16 bases had no gene match. The CDR3 spans 18 residues. The CDR3 loop is CASSDWPTLGQGGETQYF. CDR3 DNA sequence: TGTGCCAGCAGTGATTGGCCGACCTTGGGACAGGGAGGGGAGACCCAGTACTTC.

The rearrangement joins TRBV5-4 to TRBJ1-3; D remains ambiguous. Germline CDR1 SGHNT, CDR2 YYREEE (reference sequence). The length of the CDR3 is 12 residues. V gave up 0 bases and J gave up 4 bases, with 2 bases separating them. DNA for the CDR3: TGTGCCAGCAGCTTGGAAGGAAACACCATATATTTT. It codes for CASSLEGNTIYF.

This clone turned up a few times. J is TRBJ2-7 and V is TRBV9; 7 positions agree with TRBD2. This CDR3 is 14 amino acids long. V was clipped by 0 bases and J by 6 bases; unmatched bases: 6. Germline V gene data show CDR1 as SGDLS and CDR2 as YYNGEE. CDR3 sequence (DNA): TGTGCCAGCAGCGTAGGTGGCGGGAGCGGCGAGCAGTACTTC. Translated, it gives CASSVGGGSGEQYF.

V and J are TRBV5-1 and TRBJ2-5; D unresolved. The CDR3 is made up of 15 amino acids. From germline, CDR1 is SGHRS and CDR2 YFSETQ. V dropped 6 bases and J dropped 2 bases, with 17 bases sitting between them. In DNA, the CDR3 is TGCGCCAGCACCCCCGTCCCCCGAGAACAAGAGACCCAGTACTTC. It codes for CASTPVPREQETQYF.

The chain uses TRBV6-6 and TRBJ1-5, with TRBD1 as a possible D gene (5 bases). The CDR3 covers 13 residues. Germline assignment: CDR1 MNHNY and CDR2 SVGAGI (reference sequence). V gave up 6 bases and J gave up 1 base, with 7 bases separating them. As DNA, the CDR3 is TGTGCCAGCAGGCGGGACAGCAATCAGCCCCAGCATTTT. It is translated as CASRRDSNQPQHF.

The CDR3 sequence: CASSYLGQGSYEQYF. The CDR3 DNA is TGCGCCAGCAGTTACTTGGGACAGGGGTCCTACGAGCAGTACTTC. V usage is TRBV5-1 and J usage is TRBJ2-5; 10 bases line up with TRBD1. The J call may not be correct, given that the DNA end is closer to TRBJ2-7. Germline V lookup: CDR1 SGHRS, CDR2 YFSETQ. The CDR3 totals 15 residues.

The chain recombines TRBV4-2 with TRBJ2-3; 7 bases line up with TRBD2. The ends lost 0 bases at V and 0 bases at J; junction bases unmatched: 3. This CDR3 comprises 16 residues. Germline-derived CDR1 and CDR2 are LGHNA and YNFKEQ. For the CDR3, the DNA is TGTGCCAGCAGCCAAGAGGCTAGCGGCAGCACAGATACGCAGTATTTT. Its translation: CASSQEASGSTDTQYF.

V usage is TRBV6-4 and J usage is TRBJ1-2; D unresolved. CDR1 and CDR2 from the germline V gene are MRHNA and SNTAGT. CDR3 size: 15 residues. The V end was cut by 0 bases, the J end by 4 bases, with 12 bases between. DNA for the CDR3: TGTGCCAGCAGTGACTCGACTAGTACGGGCTATGGCTACACCTTC. Protein sequence: CASSDSTSTGYGYTF.

The chain recombines TRBV7-9 with TRBJ2-3; D is undetermined. V dropped 1 base and J dropped 4 bases, with 15 bases sitting between them. The germline CDR1 and CDR2 sequences are SEHNR and FQNEAQ (reference sequence). CDR3 length equals 16 residues. DNA of the CDR3: TGTGCCAGCAGCTTAGGTAATACGGGCGCGGCAGATACGCAGTATTTT. This encodes CASSLGNTGAADTQYF.

The rearrangement links TRBV27 to TRBJ1-5, with D unresolved. The CDR3 loop spans 14 amino acids. With 5 bases removed from V and 5 bases from J, the gap between germline ends came to 13 bases. The germline V gene has CDR1 MNHEY and CDR2 SMNVEV (reference sequence). DNA for the CDR3: TGTGCCAGCAGTGCAAGGTCCGGGGATCAGCCCCAGCATTTT. Protein: CASSARSGDQPQHF.

This clone was observed a single time. Here the CDR3 reads CASSRGEYSGNTIYF. In DNA, the CDR3 is TGCGCCAGCTCACGGGGGGAATACTCTGGAAACACCATATATTTT. The rearrangement links TRBV4-1 to TRBJ1-3, with TRBD1 as a possible D gene (5 bases). V was shortened by 8 bases and J by 0 bases, with 14 bases between the two germline ends. Germline V gives CDR1 MGHRA, CDR2 YSYEKL. The CDR3 spans 15 residues.

The rearrangement uses TRBV5-1 and TRBJ2-1; TRBD1 agrees at 11 bases. With V trimmed by 4 bases and J by 8 bases, 5 bases remained unmatched. Germline V gives CDR1 SGHRS, CDR2 YFSETQ. The CDR3 totals 14 residues. CDR3 loop: CASSLRTGGDEQFF. CDR3 coding DNA: TGCGCCAGCAGCCTACGGACAGGGGGCGATGAGCAGTTCTTC. Full variable domain (outside the CDR3, taken from reference TRBV5-1 and TRBJ2-1): KAGVTQTPRYLIKTRGQQVTLSCSPISGHRSVSWYQQTPGQGLQFLFEYFSETQRNKGNFPGRFSGRQFSNSRSEMNVSTLELGDSALYLCASSLRTGGDEQFFGPGTRLTVL.